This T cell receptor (beta chain) was captured by sequencing in a study of OX40 agonist ivuxolimab in advanced cancers. Study-wide background: Enrolled patients in dose escalation had cancers that were hepatocellular carcinoma, melanoma, renal cell or head and neck cancer. General study results and limits: The investigators did not determine what antigen specificity the expanded peripheral T cells had. Averaged across samples, CD8+ T cells carried more expanded clones than CD4+ did.

Profiling relied on immunoSEQ multiplex PCR, and the TCRdb table lists in-frame clones only, not all of them. The sample holds around 59,000 clones, 86% seen once. The CDR3 sequence is 13 residues long. Trimming stripped 3 bases from V and 8 bases from J, with 13 bases between. Germline V lookup: CDR1 MNHEY, CDR2 SMNVEV (reference sequence). Patients were ineligible given autoimmune disease history or systemic immunosuppression. As concerns this clone: Its antigen is not known.

The receptor's source is an adult with an advanced solid tumor such as melanoma, head and neck, liver or kidney cancer. Sequencing was performed on CD4+ or CD8+ T cells sorted from blood, taken in a trial of the OX40 agonist ivuxolimab. This chain joins TRBV27 and TRBJ1-1, with D possibly matching TRBD1 (5 bases). The CDR3, as DNA: TGTGCCAGCAGTTTTTCCCAGTGGGGCGAAGCTTTCTTT. Encoded protein: CASSFSQWGEAFF.